This section outlines one T cell receptor beta chain sequence together with its context. Its antigen is unknown. This sample was included in a study of T-cell memory formation after mild COVID-19. Overall study results and limits: Some SARS-CoV-2-responding clones were already detected in memory before infection. Contracting CD4+ clones lay largely in CM and EM, with CD8+ ones residing in EMRA.

The CDR3 length is 15 residues. Germline CDR1 reads LNHDA; CDR2 reads SQIVND (reference sequence). Trimming shortened V by 1 base and J by 8 bases, and 15 bases separated the two germline ends. TCRdb analysed the 5' RACE reads with MiXCR anew, one entry per CDR3 protein. The sample has hundreds of thousands of distinct CDR3 sequences, 25% to 30% seen once. Sequencing was carried out using PBMCs or a T cell subset sorted from them (not recorded which). The sequence came from an adult woman who had mild COVID-19 (a few samples of this study predate the infection). Cell type and time point are not known. The chain combines TRBV19 with TRBJ2-1; D is perhaps TRBD2 (6 bases). The CDR3: CASSIGGTRLYEQFF. Written as DNA, the CDR3 is TGTGCCAGTAGTATAGGCGGGACGAGGCTCTATGAGCAGTTCTTC.